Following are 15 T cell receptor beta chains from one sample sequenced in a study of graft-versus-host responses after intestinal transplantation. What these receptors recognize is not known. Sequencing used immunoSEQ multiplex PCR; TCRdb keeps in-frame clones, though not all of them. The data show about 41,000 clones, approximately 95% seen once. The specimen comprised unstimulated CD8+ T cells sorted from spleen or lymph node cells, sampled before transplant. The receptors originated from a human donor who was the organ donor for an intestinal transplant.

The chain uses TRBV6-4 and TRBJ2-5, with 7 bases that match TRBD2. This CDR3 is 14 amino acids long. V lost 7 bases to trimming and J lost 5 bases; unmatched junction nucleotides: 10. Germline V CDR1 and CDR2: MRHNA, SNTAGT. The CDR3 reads CASTSGRGGETQYF. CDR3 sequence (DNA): TGTGCCAGCACCTCAGGGAGGGGAGGGGAGACCCAGTACTTC.

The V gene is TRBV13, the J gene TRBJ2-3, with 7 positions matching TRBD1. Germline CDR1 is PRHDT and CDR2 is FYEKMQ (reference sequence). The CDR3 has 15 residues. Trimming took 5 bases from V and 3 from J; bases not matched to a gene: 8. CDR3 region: CASSENRGWTDTQYF. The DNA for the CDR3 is TGTGCCAGCAGCGAAAACAGGGGTTGGACAGATACGCAGTATTTT.

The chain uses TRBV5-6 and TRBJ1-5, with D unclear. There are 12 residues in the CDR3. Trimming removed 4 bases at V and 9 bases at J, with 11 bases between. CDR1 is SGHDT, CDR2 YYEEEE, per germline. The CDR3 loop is CASSQAYGPQHF. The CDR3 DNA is TGTGCCAGCAGCCAAGCTTATGGGCCCCAGCATTTT.

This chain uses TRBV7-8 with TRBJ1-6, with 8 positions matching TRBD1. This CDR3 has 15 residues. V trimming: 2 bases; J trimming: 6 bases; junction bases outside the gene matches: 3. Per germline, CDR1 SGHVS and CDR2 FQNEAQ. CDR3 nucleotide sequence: TGTGCCAGCAGCTTAACAGGGGGTACTAATTCACCCCTCCACTTT. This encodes CASSLTGGTNSPLHF.

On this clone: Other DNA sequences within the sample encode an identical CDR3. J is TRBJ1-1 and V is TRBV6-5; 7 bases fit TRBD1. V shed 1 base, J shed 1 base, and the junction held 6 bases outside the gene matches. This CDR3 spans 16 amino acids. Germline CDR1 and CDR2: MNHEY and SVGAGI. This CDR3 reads CASSYFGQAANTEAFF. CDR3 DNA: TGTGCCAGCAGTTACTTCGGACAGGCCGCGAACACTGAAGCTTTCTTT.

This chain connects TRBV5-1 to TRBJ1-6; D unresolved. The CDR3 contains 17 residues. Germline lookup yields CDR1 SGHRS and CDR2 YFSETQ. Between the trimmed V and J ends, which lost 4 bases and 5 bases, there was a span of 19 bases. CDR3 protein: CASSPEGLPANNSPLHF. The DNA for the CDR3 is TGCGCCAGCAGCCCAGAGGGTCTCCCCGCGAATAATTCACCCCTCCACTTT. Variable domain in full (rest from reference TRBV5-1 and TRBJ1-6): KAGVTQTPRYLIKTRGQQVTLSCSPISGHRSVSWYQQTPGQGLQFLFEYFSETQRNKGNFPGRFSGRQFSNSRSEMNVSTLELGDSALYLCASSPEGLPANNSPLHFGNGTRLTVT.

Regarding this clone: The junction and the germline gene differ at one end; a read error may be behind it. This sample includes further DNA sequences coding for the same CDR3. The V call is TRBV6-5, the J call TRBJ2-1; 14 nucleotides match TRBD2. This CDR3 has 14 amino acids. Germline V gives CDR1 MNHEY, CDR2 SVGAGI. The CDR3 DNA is TGCGCCAGCGGATCCCCGGGACTAGCGGGAGCCCGGTTCTTC. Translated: CASGSPGLAGARFF.

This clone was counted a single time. The DNA for the CDR3 is TGTGCCATCAGTGAGGCACTAGCGGGGGGCACAGATACGCAGTATTTT. This sequence encodes CAISEALAGGTDTQYF. V gene TRBV10-3 combines with J gene TRBJ2-3; 11 bases match TRBD2. Germline values: CDR1 ENHRY, CDR2 SYGVKD. V trimming: 2 bases; J trimming: 1 base; junction bases outside the gene matches: 2. The CDR3 length is 16 residues.

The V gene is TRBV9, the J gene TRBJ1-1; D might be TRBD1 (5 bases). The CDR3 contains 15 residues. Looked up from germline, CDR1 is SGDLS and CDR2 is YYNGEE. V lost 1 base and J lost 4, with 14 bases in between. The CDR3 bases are TGTGCCAGCAGCGTATCATCCGGACACCTCACTGAAGCTTTCTTT. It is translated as CASSVSSGHLTEAFF.

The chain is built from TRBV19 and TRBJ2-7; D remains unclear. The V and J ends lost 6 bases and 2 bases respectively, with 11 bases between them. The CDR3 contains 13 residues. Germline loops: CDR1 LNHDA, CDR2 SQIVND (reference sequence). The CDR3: CASSMTDTYEQYF. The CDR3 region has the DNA TGTGCCAGTAGCATGACCGATACCTACGAGCAGTACTTC.

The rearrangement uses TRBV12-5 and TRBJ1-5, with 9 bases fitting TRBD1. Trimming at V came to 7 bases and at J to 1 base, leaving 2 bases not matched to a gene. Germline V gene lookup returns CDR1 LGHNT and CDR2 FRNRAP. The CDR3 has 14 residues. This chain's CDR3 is CASEGQGSNQPQHF. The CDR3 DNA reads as TGTGCTAGTGAGGGACAGGGAAGCAATCAGCCCCAGCATTTT.

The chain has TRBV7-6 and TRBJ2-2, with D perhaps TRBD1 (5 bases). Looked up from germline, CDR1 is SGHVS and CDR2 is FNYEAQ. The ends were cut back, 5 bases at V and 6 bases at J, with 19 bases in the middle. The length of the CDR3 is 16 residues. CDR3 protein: CASSPQRGAKAGELFF. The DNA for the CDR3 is TGTGCCAGCAGCCCCCAGCGTGGGGCTAAGGCCGGGGAGCTGTTTTTT.

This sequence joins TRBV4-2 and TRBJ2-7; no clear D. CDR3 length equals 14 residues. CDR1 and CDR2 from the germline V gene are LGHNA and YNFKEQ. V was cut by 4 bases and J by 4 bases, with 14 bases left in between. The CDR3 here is CASSPGMEGYEQYF. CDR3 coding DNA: TGTGCCAGCAGCCCCGGAATGGAAGGTTACGAGCAGTACTTC.

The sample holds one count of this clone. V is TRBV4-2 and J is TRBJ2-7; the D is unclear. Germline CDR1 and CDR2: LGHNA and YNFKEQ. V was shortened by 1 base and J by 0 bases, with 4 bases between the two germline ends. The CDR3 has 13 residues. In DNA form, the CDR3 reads TGTGCCAGCAGCCAAGGGGCCTCCTACGAGCAGTACTTC. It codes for CASSQGASYEQYF.

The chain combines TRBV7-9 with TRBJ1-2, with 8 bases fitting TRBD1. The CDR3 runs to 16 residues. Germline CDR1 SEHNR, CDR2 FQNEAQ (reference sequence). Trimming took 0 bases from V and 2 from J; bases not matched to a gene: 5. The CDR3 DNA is TGTGCCAGCAGCTTAGCGCGGACAGGGAGAAACTATGGCTACACCTTC. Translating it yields CASSLARTGRNYGYTF.